The 19 T cell receptor beta chains presented below share a single source sample, sequenced in a study of cytomegalovirus exposure and HLA in healthy donors. It was with 60 Vbeta and 13 Jbeta primers that the PCR ran. Here immunoSEQ multiplex PCR was the method, and the copy in TCRdb shows in-frame clones only, minus some. The table includes about 120,000 clones, about 78% detected once. The sample comprised PBMCs. These receptors were taken from a man aged 25 to 45 in good health and CMV-seronegative.

The chain joins TRBV30 to TRBJ2-2; 10 positions match TRBD1. Germline V CDR1 and CDR2: GTSNPN, SVGIG (reference sequence). CDR3 length: 13 residues. V was pared by 5 bases and J by 7 bases, with 4 bases of the junction left unmatched. CDR3 bases: TGTGCCTGGGACAGGGGGCATGTCGGGGAGCTGTTTTTT. Its translation is CAWDRGHVGELFF.

This rearrangement joins TRBV4-1 to TRBJ2-5; TRBD2 matches 12 bases. The CDR3 covers 15 residues. With V trimmed by 6 bases and J by 10 bases, 12 bases remained unmatched. Germline assignment: CDR1 MGHRA and CDR2 YSYEKL. The CDR3 region has the DNA TGCGCCAGCAGGCGACTAGCGGGGGTTCGAAGCGACCAGTACTTC. As protein: CASRRLAGVRSDQYF.

The rearrangement joins TRBV19 to TRBJ1-5, with D uncertain. Germline V gene lookup returns CDR1 LNHDA and CDR2 SQIVND (reference sequence). V was trimmed by 7 bases and J by 1 base, leaving 11 bases between them. The CDR3 covers 14 residues. CDR3 loop: CASKTSRSNQPQHF. CDR3 in DNA: TGTGCCAGTAAGACCAGCAGGAGCAATCAGCCCCAGCATTTT.

The V and J genes are TRBV29-1 and TRBJ2-5, with a tentative D call TRBD2 (6 bases). This CDR3 region has 14 residues. V was clipped by 3 bases and J by 11 bases, with 22 bases between them. From germline, CDR1 is SQVTM and CDR2 ANQGSEA. CDR3 sequence reads: CSVDSGRGRWEQYF. CDR3 coding DNA: TGCAGCGTTGATTCGGGACGGGGGAGGTGGGAGCAGTACTTC.

This chain links TRBV21-1 with TRBJ2-3; TRBD2 is taken as the D call from the table, unchecked against the DNA. TRBV21-1 is tagged as a pseudogene. The CDR3 is 16 residues long. In DNA, the CDR3 is TGTGCCAGCAGGGCCTGGACTAGCGGGGGGGTAGATACGCAGTATTTT. It codes for CASRAWTSGGVDTQYF.

V usage is TRBV7-3 and J usage is TRBJ2-3; the D gene is possibly TRBD1 (6 bases). V was pared by 2 bases and J by 10 bases, with 10 bases between. CDR1 SGHTA and CDR2 FQGTGA come from the germline V gene. CDR3 length: 12 residues. Here the CDR3 DNA reads TGTGCCAGCAGCTTAGGGCGACAGGCGCAGTATTTT. This codes for CASSLGRQAQYF.

This chain links TRBV5-1 with TRBJ1-1, with D perhaps TRBD1 (6 bases). Trimming took 4 bases from V and 0 from J, leaving 22 bases between them. CDR3 length: 18 amino acids. Germline V gene lookup returns CDR1 SGHRS and CDR2 YFSETQ. CDR3 sequence: CASSPAQGGLVMNTEAFF. Here the CDR3 DNA reads TGCGCCAGCAGCCCCGCACAGGGAGGGCTTGTAATGAACACTGAAGCTTTCTTT.

The chain couples TRBV7-8 to TRBJ2-3; 7 nucleotides align to TRBD2. Germline V gene data show CDR1 as SGHVS and CDR2 as FQNEAQ. Losses at the gene ends were 1 base for V and 1 base for J; bases not matched to a gene: 8. There are 17 residues in the CDR3. This chain's CDR3 is CASSLEAAGWGTDTQYF. The CDR3 nucleotides read TGTGCCAGCAGCTTAGAGGCAGCGGGGTGGGGCACAGATACGCAGTATTTT.

This clone was seen more than once but under ten times. The rearrangement links TRBV30 to TRBJ1-5; TRBD1 matches 7 bases. This CDR3 has 13 residues. From germline, CDR1 is GTSNPN and CDR2 SVGIG (reference sequence). V gave up 0 bases and J gave up 7 bases; unmatched junction bases: 3. The CDR3 coding sequence is TGTGCCTGGAGTGTACGAGGGGGCCAGCCCCAGCATTTT. Translation gives CAWSVRGGQPQHF.

This chain connects TRBV5-1 to TRBJ2-7; D is ambiguous. The CDR3 spans 16 residues. The V end was cut by 3 bases, the J end by 0 bases, with 16 bases between. CDR1 SGHRS and CDR2 YFSETQ come from the germline V gene. The CDR3: CASSSGDGSYSYEQYF. The CDR3 coding sequence is TGCGCCAGCAGCTCAGGTGATGGAAGTTACTCCTACGAGCAGTACTTC.

The sample holds a few counts of this clone. The V gene is TRBV18, the J gene TRBJ1-5, with D hard to call. V lost 6 bases to trimming and J lost 0 bases, with 18 bases between them. The CDR3 totals 17 residues. Germline values: CDR1 KGHSH, CDR2 LQKENI. Written as DNA, the CDR3 is TGTGCCAGCTCCCCCCCAGGCCGGCTAAATAGCAATCAGCCCCAGCATTTT. Translating it yields CASSPPGRLNSNQPQHF.

On this clone: At one end, the junction sequence differs from germline, possibly due to a read error. The CDR3 DNA reads as TGTGCTAGCAGCTTAGACGGTAGCACAGATACGCAGTATTTT. Protein: CASSLDGSTDTQYF. The rearrangement joins TRBV7-7 to TRBJ2-3; D gene unclear. This CDR3 has 14 amino acids. Germline V lookup: CDR1 SSHAT, CDR2 FNYEAQ (reference sequence).

The rearrangement links TRBV7-2 to TRBJ2-5, with 7 bases fitting TRBD2. V dropped 5 bases and J dropped 5; count of bases not matched to a gene: 14. The CDR3 runs 16 residues. Germline CDR1 SGHTA, CDR2 FQGNSA. CDR3 coding DNA: TGTGCCAGCAGCCCCCTCCACGTGCGGGGGAGCGAGACCCAGTACTTC. Protein sequence: CASSPLHVRGSETQYF.

The J gene is TRBJ1-1, the V gene TRBV7-6; no clear D gene. Trimming cost V 1 base and J 2 bases, with 5 bases left between them. The CDR3 loop spans 13 amino acids. Germline V gives CDR1 SGHVS, CDR2 FNYEAQ. The DNA of the CDR3 is TGTGCCAGCAGCTTAGAGAGTAACACTGAAGCTTTCTTT. Translation: CASSLESNTEAFF.

This chain connects TRBV28 to TRBJ2-1, with 7 bases matching TRBD2. J was trimmed by 6 bases and V by 4 bases; bases with no gene match: 9. Germline CDR1 is MDHEN and CDR2 is SYDVKM. The CDR3 runs to 15 residues. This chain's CDR3 is CASSSWRGTVNEQFF. The CDR3 nucleotides are TGTGCCAGCAGTTCTTGGCGGGGGACGGTCAATGAGCAGTTCTTC.

The chain combines TRBV9 with TRBJ2-3; no clear D gene. The V end lost 3 bases, the J end lost 0 bases, and 5 bases lay between the germline ends. The germline gives CDR1 SGDLS, CDR2 YYNGEE. The CDR3 is 13 amino acids. CDR3 sequence: CASSGVSTDTQYF. The CDR3 nucleotides read TGTGCCAGCAGCGGCGTTAGCACAGATACGCAGTATTTT.

This chain uses TRBV7-9 with TRBJ2-2; 7 nucleotides align to TRBD2. The CDR3 contains 17 residues. Germline CDR1 and CDR2: SEHNR and FQNEAQ (reference sequence). V dropped 5 bases and J dropped 0; count of bases not matched to a gene: 9. CDR3 in DNA: TGTGCCAGCAGCCCTGGCGGGGGTTTAACGAACACCGGGGAGCTGTTTTTT. Translated, it gives CASSPGGGLTNTGELFF.

The chain employs TRBV2 and TRBJ2-5; D is possibly TRBD2 (7 bases). Trimming removed 5 bases at V and 4 bases at J, with 20 bases between. CDR3 length: 16 residues. Germline values: CDR1 SNHLY, CDR2 FYNNEI. As DNA, the CDR3 is TGTGCCAGCAGTTTAGTGCGCGGGGGCCGGGGAGAGACCCAGTACTTC. Encoded protein: CASSLVRGGRGETQYF.

This chain links TRBV28 with TRBJ2-1, with D tentatively TRBD1 (5 bases). Germline V lookup: CDR1 MDHEN, CDR2 SYDVKM. The V end was cut by 7 bases, the J end by 0 bases, with 13 bases between. This CDR3 comprises 15 residues. DNA for the CDR3: TGTGCCAGCATTCTGACAGAGAGCTCCTACAATGAGCAGTTCTTC. It yields the protein CASILTESSYNEQFF.